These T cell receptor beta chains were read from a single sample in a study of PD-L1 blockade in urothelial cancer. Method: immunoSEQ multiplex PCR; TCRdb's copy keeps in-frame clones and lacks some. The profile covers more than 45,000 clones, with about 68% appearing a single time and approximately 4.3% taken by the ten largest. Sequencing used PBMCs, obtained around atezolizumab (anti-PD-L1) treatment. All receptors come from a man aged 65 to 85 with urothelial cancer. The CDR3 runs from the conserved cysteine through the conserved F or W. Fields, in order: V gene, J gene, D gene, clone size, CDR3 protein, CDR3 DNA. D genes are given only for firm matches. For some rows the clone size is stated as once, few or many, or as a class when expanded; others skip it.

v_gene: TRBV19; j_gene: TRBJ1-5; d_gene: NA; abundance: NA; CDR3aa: CASSDGGSRNQPQHF; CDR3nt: TGTGCCAGTAGTGATGGAGGATCACGCAATCAGCCCCAGCATTTT
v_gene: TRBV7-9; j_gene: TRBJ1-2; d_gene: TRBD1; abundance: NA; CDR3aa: CASSWTGGDWDLNYGYTF; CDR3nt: TGTGCCAGCAGCTGGACAGGGGGGGACTGGGATCTTAACTATGGCTACACCTTC
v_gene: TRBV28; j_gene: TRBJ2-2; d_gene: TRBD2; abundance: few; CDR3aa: CASSLPTSGITGELFF; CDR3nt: TGTGCCAGCAGTTTGCCCACTAGCGGGATAACCGGGGAGCTGTTTTTT
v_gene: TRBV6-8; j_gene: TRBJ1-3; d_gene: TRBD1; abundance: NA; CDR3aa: CASTHRGAGGSGNTIYF; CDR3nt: TGTGCCAGCACCCACCGAGGGGCAGGGGGCTCAGGAAACACCATATATTTT
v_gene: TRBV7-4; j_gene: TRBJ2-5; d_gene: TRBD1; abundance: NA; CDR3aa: CASSAVDRGHQETQYF; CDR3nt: TGTGCCAGCAGCGCAGTTGACAGGGGGCACCAAGAGACCCAGTACTTC
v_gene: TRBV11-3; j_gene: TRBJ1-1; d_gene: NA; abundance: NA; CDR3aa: CASRGGTRNTEAFF; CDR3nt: TGTGCCAGCAGGGGGGGAACCCGGAACACTGAAGCTTTCTTT
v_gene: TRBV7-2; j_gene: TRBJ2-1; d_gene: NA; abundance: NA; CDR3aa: CASSLGSRGSSNEQFF; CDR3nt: TGTGCCAGCAGCTTAGGGTCGCGGGGTTCAAGCAATGAGCAGTTCTTC
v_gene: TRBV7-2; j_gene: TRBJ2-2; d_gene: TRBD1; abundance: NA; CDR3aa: CASSRQGRNGELFF; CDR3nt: TGTGCCAGCAGCCGACAGGGGAGGAACGGGGAGCTGTTTTTT
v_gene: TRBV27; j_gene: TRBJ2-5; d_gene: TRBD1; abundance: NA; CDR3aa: CASSSQGRGQRGQETQYF; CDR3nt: TGTGCCAGCAGCTCACAGGGTAGGGGGCAAAGGGGGCAAGAGACCCAGTACTTC
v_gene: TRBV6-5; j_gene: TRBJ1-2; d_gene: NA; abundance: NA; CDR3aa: CASSPGGGGAYGYTF; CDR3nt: TGTGCCAGCAGTCCGGGGGGAGGGGGAGCCTATGGCTACACCTTC
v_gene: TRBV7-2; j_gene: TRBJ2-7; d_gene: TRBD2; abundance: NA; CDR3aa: CASSALLAGYEQYF; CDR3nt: TGTGCCAGCAGCGCTCTACTAGCGGGATACGAGCAGTACTTC
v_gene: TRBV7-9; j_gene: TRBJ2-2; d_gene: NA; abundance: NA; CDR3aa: CASSSSGTKSGELFF; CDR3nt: TGTGCCAGCAGCTCAAGCGGAACTAAGAGCGGGGAGCTGTTTTTT
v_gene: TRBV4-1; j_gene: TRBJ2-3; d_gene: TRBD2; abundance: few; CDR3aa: CASSQERTGGGGLGTQYF; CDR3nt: TGCGCCAGCAGCCAAGAAAGGACCGGCGGGGGGGGCCTCGGTACGCAGTATTTT
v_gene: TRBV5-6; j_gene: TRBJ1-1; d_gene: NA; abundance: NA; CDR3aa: CASSLNRNTEAFF; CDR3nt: TGTGCCAGCAGCTTGAACAGGAACACTGAAGCTTTCTTT
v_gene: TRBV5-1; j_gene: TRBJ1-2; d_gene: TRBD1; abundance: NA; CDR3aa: CASSLEGQPTNYGYTF; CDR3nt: TGCGCCAGCAGCTTGGAGGGACAGCCTACTAACTATGGCTACACCTTC
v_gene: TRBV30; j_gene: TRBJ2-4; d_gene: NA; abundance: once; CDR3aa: CAWSPNWGELAKNIQYF; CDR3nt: TGTGCCTGGAGTCCGAACTGGGGGGAACTAGCCAAAAACATTCAGTACTTC
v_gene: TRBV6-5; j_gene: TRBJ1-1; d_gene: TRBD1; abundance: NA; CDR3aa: CASSYSTQGLGAFF; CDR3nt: TGTGCCAGCAGTTACTCCACACAGGGGCTTGGAGCTTTCTTT
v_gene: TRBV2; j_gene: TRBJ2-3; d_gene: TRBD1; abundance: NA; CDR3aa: CATPRTGSTGDTQYF; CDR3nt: TGTGCCACACCAAGGACAGGGTCAACAGGGGATACGCAGTATTTT
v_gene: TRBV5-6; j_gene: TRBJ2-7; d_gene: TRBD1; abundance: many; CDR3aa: CASSLPGQPSYEQYF; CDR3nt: TGTGCCAGCAGCCTCCCGGGACAGCCCTCCTACGAGCAGTACTTC
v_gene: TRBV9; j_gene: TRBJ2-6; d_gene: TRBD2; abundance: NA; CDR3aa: CASSPGLSGRFSGANVLTF; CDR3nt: TGTGCCAGCAGCCCCGGACTAAGCGGGAGATTCTCTGGGGCCAACGTCCTGACTTTC
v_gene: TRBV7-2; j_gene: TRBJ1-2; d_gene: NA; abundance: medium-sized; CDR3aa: CASSLDQTRYTF; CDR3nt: TGTGCCAGCAGCTTAGATCAGACACGGTACACCTTC
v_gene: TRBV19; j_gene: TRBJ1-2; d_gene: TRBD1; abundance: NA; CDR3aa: CASSPAGGGGGDGYTF; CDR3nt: TGTGCCAGTAGTCCCGCAGGGGGCGGAGGTGGGGATGGCTACACCTTC
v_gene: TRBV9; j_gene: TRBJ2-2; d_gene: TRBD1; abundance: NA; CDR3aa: CASSRQGNTGELFF; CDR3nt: TGTGCCAGCAGCCGACAGGGGAACACCGGGGAGCTGTTTTTT
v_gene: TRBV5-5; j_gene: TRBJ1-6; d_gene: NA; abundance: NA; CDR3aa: CASSLGQFGSYNSPLHF; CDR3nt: TGTGCCAGCAGCCTAGGACAGTTTGGCTCCTATAATTCACCCCTCCACTTT
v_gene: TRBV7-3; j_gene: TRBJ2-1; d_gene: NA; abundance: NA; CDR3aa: CASSLHGGAIYNEQFF; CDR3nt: TGTGCCAGCAGCTTACACGGCGGGGCGATTTACAATGAGCAGTTCTTC
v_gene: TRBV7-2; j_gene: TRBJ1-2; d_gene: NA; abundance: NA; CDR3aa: CASSPTVSNYGYTF; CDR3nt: TGTGCCAGCAGCCCGACAGTGTCTAACTATGGCTACACCTTC
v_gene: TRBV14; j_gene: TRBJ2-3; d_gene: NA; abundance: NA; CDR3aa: CASSQDRHPSTDTQYF; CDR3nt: TGTGCCAGCAGCCAAGATCGACACCCTAGCACAGATACGCAGTATTTT
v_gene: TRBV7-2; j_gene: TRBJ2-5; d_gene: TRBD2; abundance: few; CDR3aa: CASSPRRREGKETQYF; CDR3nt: TGTGCCAGCAGCCCTCGGCGCAGGGAGGGGAAAGAGACCCAGTACTTC
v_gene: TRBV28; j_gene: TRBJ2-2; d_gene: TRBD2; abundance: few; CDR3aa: CASSSSGRAAGELFF; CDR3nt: TGTGCCAGCAGTTCAAGCGGGAGAGCGGCCGGGGAGCTGTTTTTT
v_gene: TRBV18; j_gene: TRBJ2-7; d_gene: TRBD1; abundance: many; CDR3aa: CASSRGRDREAYEQYF; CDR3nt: TGTGCCAGCTCTAGAGGTCGGGACAGGGAAGCCTACGAGCAGTACTTC
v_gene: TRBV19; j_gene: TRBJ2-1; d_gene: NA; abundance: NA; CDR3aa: CASSPRTLRHNEQFF; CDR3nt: TGTGCCAGTAGCCCCCGGACACTTAGACACAATGAGCAGTTCTTC
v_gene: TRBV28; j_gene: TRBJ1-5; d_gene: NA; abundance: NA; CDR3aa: CASGADSTYQPQHF; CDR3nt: TGTGCCAGCGGGGCGGACAGCACCTATCAGCCCCAGCATTTT
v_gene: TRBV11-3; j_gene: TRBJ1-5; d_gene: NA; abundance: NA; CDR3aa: CASRSGSNQPQHF; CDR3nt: TGTGCCAGCAGGTCCGGGAGCAATCAGCCCCAGCATTTT
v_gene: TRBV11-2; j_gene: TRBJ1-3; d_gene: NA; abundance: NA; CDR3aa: CASSLGRSGNTIYF; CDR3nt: TGTGCCAGCAGCTTAGGCAGATCTGGAAACACCATATATTTT
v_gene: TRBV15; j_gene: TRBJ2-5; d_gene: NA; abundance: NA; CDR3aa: CATSRDQGQETQYF; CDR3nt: TGTGCCACCAGCAGAGATCAGGGCCAAGAGACCCAGTACTTC
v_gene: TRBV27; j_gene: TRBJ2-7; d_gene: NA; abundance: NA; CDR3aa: CASSGDRNGEQYF; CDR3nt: TGTGCCAGCAGTGGAGACCGGAACGGCGAGCAGTACTTC
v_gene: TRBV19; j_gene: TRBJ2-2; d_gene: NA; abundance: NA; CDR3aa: CASSISPNTGELFF; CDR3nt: TGTGCCAGTAGTATCTCTCCGAACACCGGGGAGCTGTTTTTT
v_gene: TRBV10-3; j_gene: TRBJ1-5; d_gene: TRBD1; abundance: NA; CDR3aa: CATKGTGENQPQHF; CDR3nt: TGTGCCACGAAAGGGACAGGGGAAAATCAGCCCCAGCATTTT
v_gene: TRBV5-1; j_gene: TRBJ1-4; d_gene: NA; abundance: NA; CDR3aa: CASSLAGPNEKLFF; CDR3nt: TGCGCCAGCAGCCTGGCGGGTCCCAATGAAAAACTGTTTTTT
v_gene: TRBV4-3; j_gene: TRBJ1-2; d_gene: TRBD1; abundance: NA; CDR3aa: CASSQDSGRGLYGYTF; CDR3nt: TGCGCCAGCAGCCAAGATTCGGGCAGGGGGCTGTATGGCTACACCTTC
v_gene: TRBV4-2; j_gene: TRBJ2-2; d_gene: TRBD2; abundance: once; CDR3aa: CASSQDIARLAGGPSGELFF; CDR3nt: TGTGCCAGCAGCCAAGATATCGCTAGACTAGCGGGAGGGCCGTCCGGGGAGCTGTTTTTT
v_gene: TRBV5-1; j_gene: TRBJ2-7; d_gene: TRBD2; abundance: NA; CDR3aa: CASSTSGGLYEQYF; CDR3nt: TGCGCCAGCAGCACCAGCGGGGGGCTTTACGAGCAGTACTTC